This note documents a single TCR beta chain sequence. Its antigen remains unidentified. TCRdb passed the 5' RACE reads through MiXCR, listing each CDR3 protein once. The sample contains 200,000 to 250,000 distinct CDR3 sequences, more than 25% of which appear only once. The record originates from a study of T-cell memory formation after mild COVID-19. Study context: TCR clusters mostly belonged to single donors.

Study observations and caveats: While clones contracting from day 15 to 85 were balanced between CD4 and CD8, later expanders leaned CD4+. Shrinking CD4+ clones were chiefly CM and EM; CD8+ ones were chiefly EMRA.

Germline values: CDR1 LGHDT, CDR2 YNNKEL (reference sequence). Trimming pared 3 bases from V and 8 bases from J, leaving 16 bases between. The CDR3 consists of 14 residues. The rearrangement uses TRBV3-1 and TRBJ1-2, with a weak D call TRBD1 (6 bases). The sequenced sample consisted of PBMCs or a T cell subset sorted from them (not recorded which). This sequence was found in an adult woman who had mild COVID-19 (a few samples of this study predate the infection). Cell type and time point are not known. CDR3 region: CASSQTSDSRGYTF. The CDR3 DNA sequence: TGTGCCAGCAGCCAGACTTCGGACAGTCGGGGCTACACCTTC.